What follows are 20 T cell receptor beta chains derived from one specimen sequenced in a study of OX40 agonist ivuxolimab in advanced cancers. Some clones are missing from TCRdb's copy, which holds only in-frame ones; the method was immunoSEQ multiplex PCR. Altogether some 5,100 clones are present, 90% being singletons, with the ten largest covering 39%. The sample here was CD4+ or CD8+ T cells sorted from blood, taken in a trial of the OX40 agonist ivuxolimab. These receptors all stem from an adult with an advanced solid tumor such as melanoma, head and neck, liver or kidney cancer.

This clone came up once. The chain combines TRBV21-1 with TRBJ2-1; the D call in the table, TRBD2, was not verified against the DNA. TRBV21-1 is termed a pseudogene. The CDR3 is 17 amino acids. The CDR3 region has the DNA TGTGCCAGCAGCACAAAGTGGACTAGCGGGAGGGCCAATGAGCAGTTCTTC. This encodes CASSTKWTSGRANEQFF.

The gene calls are TRBV5-4 and TRBJ2-7; D may match TRBD1 or TRBD2 (6 bases each). Looked up from germline, CDR1 is SGHNT and CDR2 is YYREEE (reference sequence). The CDR3 totals 13 residues. V was pared by 4 bases and J by 2 bases, with 10 bases between. The CDR3: CASSPGDTYEQYF. The CDR3 DNA reads as TGTGCCAGCAGCCCGGGGGACACCTACGAGCAGTACTTC. The entire variable domain, with the rest obtained from reference TRBV5-4 and TRBJ2-7, is as follows: ETGVTQSPTHLIKTRGQQVTLRCSSQSGHNTVSWYQQALGQGPQFIFQYYREEENGRGNFPPRFSGLQFPNYSSELNVNALELDDSALYLCASSPGDTYEQYFGPGTRLTVT.

The rearrangement links TRBV21-1 to TRBJ1-5; the table's D gene call, TRBD1, was not cross checked with the DNA. TRBV21-1 is an annotated pseudogene. This CDR3 comprises 14 residues. CDR3 in DNA: TGTGCCAGCAGGCACAGGGGTACAAGGCAGCCCCAGCATTTT. It translates to CASRHRGTRQPQHF.

This chain links TRBV11-1 with TRBJ2-1; 8 bases are shared with TRBD1. This CDR3 comprises 16 residues. Germline CDR1 SGHAT, CDR2 FQDESV (reference sequence). V lost 5 bases and J lost 6; bases outside the gene matches: 12. This CDR3 is CASSHRQGNGGNEQFF. The CDR3 bases are TGTGCCAGCAGCCATAGACAGGGGAACGGGGGCAATGAGCAGTTCTTC.

This chain connects TRBV5-1 to TRBJ2-7, with no clear D. V lost 4 bases, J lost 3 bases, and 8 bases lay in between. The CDR3 is 12 amino acids. CDR1 and CDR2 (germline): SGHRS, YFSETQ. In DNA form, the CDR3 reads TGCGCCAGCAGCGCCCACTTCTACGAGCAGTACTTC. Translated, it gives CASSAHFYEQYF.

V gene TRBV27 combines with J gene TRBJ1-6; TRBD1 aligns across 7 bases. This CDR3 has 14 residues. In germline, CDR1 is MNHEY, CDR2 SMNVEV (reference sequence). The V segment lost 5 bases and the J segment 14 bases; nucleotides outside the gene matches: 12. CDR3 in DNA: TGTGCCAGCAGTACCACATACCAACAGGGGACCCTCCACTTT. Encoded protein: CASSTTYQQGTLHF.

The chain employs TRBV15 and TRBJ1-5, with D uncertain. V gave up 8 bases and J gave up 0 bases, with 17 bases separating them. The CDR3 extends over 16 amino acids. CDR1 LNHNV and CDR2 YYDKDF come from the germline V gene (reference sequence). In DNA form, the CDR3 reads TGTGCCACCCGCCGCATGGCCGGGTATAGCAATCAGCCCCAGCATTTT. Translating it yields CATRRMAGYSNQPQHF. Complete variable domain (other parts from reference TRBV15 and TRBJ1-5): DAMVIQNPRYQVTQFGKPVTLSCSQTLNHNVMYWYQQKSSQAPKLLFHYYDKDFNNEADTPDNFQSRRPNTSFCFLDIRSPGLGDTAMYLCATRRMAGYSNQPQHFGDGTRLSIL.

The chain carries TRBV9 and TRBJ2-1, with a tentative D call TRBD2 (5 bases). V was cut by 4 bases and J by 5 bases, with 16 bases left in between. The CDR3 runs 15 residues. Germline lookup yields CDR1 SGDLS and CDR2 YYNGEE. Here the CDR3 reads CASSPGSVVNNEQFF. In DNA form, the CDR3 reads TGTGCCAGCAGCCCCGGTAGCGTCGTGAACAATGAGCAGTTCTTC.

J is TRBJ2-5 and V is TRBV27, with D unresolved. CDR3 size: 16 residues. V lost 5 bases to trimming and J lost 5 bases, with 21 bases between them. Per germline, CDR1 MNHEY and CDR2 SMNVEV (reference sequence). The CDR3 region is CASSPLSPRNTETQYF. CDR3 DNA: TGTGCCAGCAGTCCCTTAAGCCCTAGGAATACCGAGACCCAGTACTTC.

This chain joins TRBV12-5 and TRBJ1-1, with a tentative D call TRBD1 (6 bases). Deletions cut 4 bases from V and 8 bases from J, with 11 bases between. CDR3 length equals 12 residues. The germline V gene encodes CDR1 LGHNT and CDR2 FRNRAP. The CDR3 DNA is TGTGCTAGTGGTTGGGGGCAGAAAGAAGCTTTCTTT. The encoded protein is CASGWGQKEAFF.

This chain joins TRBV29-1 and TRBJ1-3; 7 nucleotides agree with TRBD1. The CDR3 contains 14 residues. V gave up 1 base and J gave up 3 bases; unmatched junction bases: 3. Germline CDR1 reads SQVTM; CDR2 reads ANQGSEA. In DNA form, the CDR3 reads TGCAGCGTTGAAGGGCAGGGGGTTGGAAACACCATATATTTT. It codes for CSVEGQGVGNTIYF.

The genes are TRBV9 and TRBJ1-4; 7 bases agree with TRBD1. Trimming at V came to 3 bases and at J to 12 bases, leaving 5 bases not matched to a gene. Germline V gene sequence: CDR1 SGDLS, CDR2 YYNGEE. The length of the CDR3 is 12 residues. DNA for the CDR3: TGTGCCAGCAGCGACTACAGGGGTGAACTGTTTTTT. Translated, it gives CASSDYRGELFF.

The gene calls are TRBV7-9 and TRBJ2-5; D unclear. Trimming cost V 1 base and J 1 base, with 19 bases left between them. The germline V gene encodes CDR1 SEHNR and CDR2 FQNEAQ (reference sequence). The CDR3 length is 18 residues. CDR3 sequence reads: CASSLVIAGPTLQETQYF. As DNA, the CDR3 is TGTGCCAGCAGCTTAGTGATTGCCGGGCCTACCCTCCAAGAGACCCAGTACTTC.

This clone was seen only a few times. The genes are TRBV2 and TRBJ2-7; D call uncertain. V was pared by 4 bases and J by 6 bases, with 4 bases between. Germline-derived CDR1 and CDR2 are SNHLY and FYNNEI. This CDR3 is built from 10 residues. The CDR3 DNA is TGTGCCAGCAGTGGAGTCGAGCAGTACTTC. Amino acid sequence: CASSGVEQYF.

The chain employs TRBV19 and TRBJ2-7; D is perhaps TRBD1 or TRBD2 (5 bases each). Trimming pared 3 bases from V and 3 bases from J, leaving 12 bases between. This CDR3 contains 14 residues. CDR1 and CDR2 from the germline V gene are LNHDA and SQIVND (reference sequence). CDR3 region: CASSITGGIYEQYF. Here the CDR3 DNA reads TGTGCCAGTAGTATTACAGGAGGTATCTACGAGCAGTACTTC.

The rearrangement joins TRBV5-6 to TRBJ2-3, with 9 bases matching TRBD2. The CDR3 covers 15 residues. The V and J ends lost 2 bases and 4 bases, in that order; junction bases with no gene match: 5. Germline V lookup: CDR1 SGHDT, CDR2 YYEEEE. DNA of the CDR3: TGTGCCAGCAGCTTTGCTCGGACTAGCGCAGATACGCAGTATTTT. Protein: CASSFARTSADTQYF. The whole variable domain, remainder taken from reference TRBV5-6 and TRBJ2-3, is DAGVTQSPTHLIKTRGQQVTLRCSPKSGHDTVSWYQQALGQGPQFIFQYYEEEERQRGNFPDRFSGHQFPNYSSELNVNALLLGDSALYLCASSFARTSADTQYFGPGTRLTVL.

This sequence joins TRBV6-6 and TRBJ2-1; TRBD2 matches at 12 bases. V shed 1 base, J shed 8 bases, and the junction held 6 bases outside the gene matches. Germline V gene sequence: CDR1 MNHNY, CDR2 SVGAGI (reference sequence). The CDR3 extends over 16 amino acids. The CDR3, as DNA: TGTGCCAGCAGTTACTTCGGACTAGCGGGAAACGATGAGCAGTTCTTC. This gives the protein CASSYFGLAGNDEQFF.

The rearrangement joins TRBV10-3 to TRBJ2-2, with D maybe TRBD1 (5 bases). Germline V gene lookup returns CDR1 ENHRY and CDR2 SYGVKD. This CDR3 region has 14 residues. The V gene lost 8 bases and the J gene lost 6 bases, with 16 bases spanning the gap. The CDR3 region has the DNA TGTGCCATCGAGTCGCAGGGTAATCCCGGGGAGCTGTTTTTT. This encodes CAIESQGNPGELFF.

The chain links TRBV19 to TRBJ1-1; weak D call: TRBD1 (6 bases). In germline, CDR1 is LNHDA, CDR2 SQIVND (reference sequence). The ends were cut back, 5 bases at V and 7 bases at J, with 14 bases in the middle. This CDR3 comprises 13 residues. CDR3 nucleotide sequence: TGTGCCAGTAGTCCGGGGGCGGGCGGTGAAGCTTTCTTT. Its translation is CASSPGAGGEAFF.

The genes are TRBV4-2 and TRBJ2-1; D is undetermined. CDR1 and CDR2 from the germline V gene are LGHNA and YNFKEQ. V was pared by 5 bases and J by 7 bases, with 15 bases between. CDR3 length equals 14 residues. The CDR3 nucleotides read TGTGCCAGCAGCGAAATAACCTTCGCTAATGAGCAGTTCTTC. Translation gives CASSEITFANEQFF.